The table lists the clone carrying this T cell receptor beta chain with a few counts. The data were taken from a study of T-cell memory formation after mild COVID-19. Trimming took 7 bases from V and 7 from J, leaving 19 bases between them. The CDR3 has 15 amino acids. Germline CDR1 reads SEHNR; CDR2 reads FQNEAQ (reference sequence). From the 5' RACE reads, TCRdb called clonotypes with MiXCR, one entry per CDR3 protein. The sample consists of around 340,000 distinct CDR3 sequences, 10% to 15% of them appearing once. Material: PBMCs or a T cell subset sorted from them (not recorded which). The chain has TRBV7-9 and TRBJ2-2; D not certain. The TCR was taken from a man between 18 and 29 years old who had mild COVID-19 (a few samples of this study predate the infection). Cell type and time point are not known. The CDR3 is CASTGLLYGSGELFF. The CDR3 nucleotides are TGTGCCAGCACGGGCCTACTCTACGGTAGCGGGGAGCTGTTTTTT.